These 21 T cell receptor beta chains came from one sample sequenced in a study of blood T cell repertoires in COVID-19 (dated by TCRdb to 2018 to 2020). The library was built by means of the immunoSEQ multiplex PCR assay. This immuneACCESS table, as held by TCRdb, lists in-frame sequences with V and J called but not all clones. Of the missing ones, under half trace to an unresolved V gene in checked studies; the others have no known cause. The sample data list approximately 260,000 clones, and 70% to 90% of these were observed just once. Together, the top ten hold about 6.2% of the sample. Sequencing used PBMCs or T cells enriched from blood (not recorded which). These receptors were taken from a woman in her forties or fifties who had been exposed to COVID-19.

V is TRBV7-2 and J is TRBJ2-5; 10 positions match TRBD2. The CDR3 is made up of 14 amino acids. Germline trimming cut 6 bases from V and 4 bases from J; bases unmatched to any gene: 5. The germline V gene encodes CDR1 SGHTA and CDR2 FQGNSA. CDR3 residues: CASSWTSGGETQYF. The CDR3, as DNA: TGTGCCAGCAGTTGGACTAGCGGTGGAGAGACCCAGTACTTC.

CDR3 DNA sequence: TGTGCCAGCAGCCTTAGCGGGCTTGCAGATACGCAGTATTTT. Amino acid sequence: CASSLSGLADTQYF. The chain combines TRBV7-9 with TRBJ2-3, with 7 bases matching TRBD2. This CDR3 is built from 14 residues. V lost 5 bases to trimming and J lost 4 bases; unmatched junction nucleotides: 6. Germline V gene sequence: CDR1 SEHNR, CDR2 FQNEAQ (reference sequence).

The gene calls are TRBV6-5 and TRBJ2-2, with D maybe TRBD1 (5 bases). The CDR3 covers 15 residues. The germline V gene encodes CDR1 MNHEY and CDR2 SVGAGI. V lost 7 bases and J lost 6, with 18 bases in between. CDR3 in amino acids: CASKWGRDESGELFF. The CDR3, as DNA: TGTGCCAGCAAGTGGGGCAGGGATGAATCCGGGGAGCTGTTTTTT.

This chain uses TRBV6-5 with TRBJ1-6; 8 bases fit TRBD1. V lost 6 bases to trimming and J lost 8 bases; unmatched junction nucleotides: 6. Germline values: CDR1 MNHEY, CDR2 SVGAGI. The CDR3 loop spans 14 amino acids. CDR3 in amino acids: CASSWDRIHSPLHF. In nucleotides, the CDR3 is TGTGCCAGCAGCTGGGACAGGATTCATTCACCCCTCCACTTT.

This sequence joins TRBV7-2 and TRBJ2-2, with a weak D call TRBD1 (5 bases). The CDR3 is 15 amino acids. Trimming took off 1 base at V and 4 bases at J, with 10 bases between the two ends. Per the germline V gene, CDR1 is SGHTA and CDR2 is FQGNSA. This CDR3 reads CASSLEGLSTGELFF. The DNA for the CDR3 is TGTGCCAGCAGCTTAGAGGGGCTGAGCACCGGGGAGCTGTTTTTT.

The rearrangement links TRBV29-1 to TRBJ1-1; no firm D call. The germline CDR1 and CDR2 sequences are SQVTM and ANQGSEA. Trimming shortened V by 6 bases and J by 1 base, and 9 bases separated the two germline ends. This CDR3 has 12 residues. In nucleotides, the CDR3 is TGCAGCGTATCGAGGGCGAACACTGAAGCTTTCTTT. Its protein product is CSVSRANTEAFF.

A few counts support this clone. The J gene is TRBJ1-4, the V gene TRBV7-9, with D possibly TRBD1 on 5 matching bases. CDR3 length: 13 amino acids. The germline V gene encodes CDR1 SEHNR and CDR2 FQNEAQ (reference sequence). The V end was cut by 4 bases, the J end by 8 bases, with 11 bases between. For the CDR3, the DNA is TGTGCCAGCAGCTCTATGACAGCCGAAAAACTGTTTTTT. Its protein is CASSSMTAEKLFF.

The V and J genes are TRBV9 and TRBJ1-3, with 8 bases matching TRBD1. Germline-derived CDR1 and CDR2 are SGDLS and YYNGEE. V shed 3 bases and J 0 bases; nucleotides not matched to a gene: 2. The CDR3 has 15 amino acids. The CDR3 sequence: CASSADRVSGNTIYF. DNA for the CDR3: TGTGCCAGCAGCGCGGACAGGGTCTCTGGAAACACCATATATTTT. Combining the CDR3 with reference TRBV9 and TRBJ1-3 gives the whole variable domain DSGVTQTPKHLITATGQRVTLRCSPRSGDLSVYWYQQSLDQGLQFLIQYYNGEERAKGNILERFSAQQFPDLHSELNLSSLELGDSALYFCASSADRVSGNTIYFGEGSWLTVV.

This clone has just a few counts. The chain combines TRBV19 with TRBJ1-2; TRBD1 is a possible D gene (5 bases). CDR3 size: 9 residues. Germline lookup yields CDR1 LNHDA and CDR2 SQIVND (reference sequence). In nucleotides, the CDR3 is TGTGCTTCAGGGAGGGGCTACACCTTC. It encodes CASGRGYTF.

The V call is TRBV2, the J call TRBJ1-2; D unclear. From germline, CDR1 is SNHLY and CDR2 FYNNEI. The CDR3 runs to 15 residues. The ends were cut back, 7 bases at V and 3 bases at J, with 18 bases in the middle. The CDR3 reads CASNPSPLHYYGYTF. Written as DNA, the CDR3 is TGTGCCAGCAATCCCTCTCCGTTGCACTACTATGGCTACACCTTC.

This chain uses TRBV4-2 with TRBJ2-3, with 11 positions matching TRBD2. The trim removed 4 bases at V and 0 bases at J, leaving 15 bases unmatched. Germline loops: CDR1 LGHNA, CDR2 YNFKEQ. The CDR3 extends over 20 amino acids. CDR3 residues: CASSLEAGTSGRTSTDTQYF. Here the CDR3 DNA reads TGTGCCAGCAGCCTAGAAGCCGGGACTAGCGGACGTACTAGCACAGATACGCAGTATTTT.

The chain is built from TRBV11-2 and TRBJ1-1; D call uncertain. The CDR3 is 13 amino acids. Germline loops: CDR1 SGHAT, CDR2 FQNNGV. Trimming pared 0 bases from V and 7 bases from J, leaving 9 bases between. CDR3 region: CASSLELSVEAFF. The CDR3, as DNA: TGTGCCAGCAGCTTAGAATTGAGCGTTGAAGCTTTCTTT.

There are a few counts of this clone. The chain has TRBV3-1 (or the pseudogene TRBV3-2) and TRBJ1-2; D gene uncertain. The CDR3 extends over 13 amino acids. The germline gives CDR1 LGHDT, CDR2 YNNKEL (reference sequence). Trimming removed 3 bases at V and 5 bases at J, with 10 bases between. As DNA, the CDR3 is TGTGCCAGCAGCCATGGAACAGATTATGGCTACACCTTC. Amino acid sequence: CASSHGTDYGYTF.

V and J are TRBV19 and TRBJ1-2, with D hard to call. The V gene lost 8 bases and the J gene lost 3 bases, with 13 bases spanning the gap. CDR3 length: 13 residues. Germline V gene lookup returns CDR1 LNHDA and CDR2 SQIVND (reference sequence). The CDR3 nucleotides are TGTGCCAGTTCGCCAACCCACTACTATGGCTACACCTTC. This sequence encodes CASSPTHYYGYTF. The whole variable domain, remainder taken from reference TRBV19 and TRBJ1-2, is DGGITQSPKYLFRKEGQNVTLSCEQNLNHDAMYWYRQDPGQGLRLIYYSQIVNDFQKGDIAEGYSVSREKKESFPLTVTSAQKNPTAFYLCASSPTHYYGYTFGSGTRLTVV.

This chain uses TRBV2 with TRBJ1-2; a possible D gene is TRBD1 (6 bases). Germline CDR1 is SNHLY and CDR2 is FYNNEI. CDR3 length: 14 amino acids. Trimming removed 7 bases at V and 2 bases at J, with 14 bases between. The CDR3 is CASNDQDRNYGYTF. The CDR3 DNA sequence: TGTGCCAGCAATGATCAGGACAGAAACTATGGCTACACCTTC.

This rearrangement joins TRBV7-8 to TRBJ2-7; TRBD1 matches at 7 bases. Germline CDR1 reads SGHVS; CDR2 reads FQNEAQ. Germline trimming cut 5 bases from V and 3 bases from J; bases unmatched to any gene: 7. The CDR3 totals 14 residues. This CDR3 is CASSPRGWNYEQYF. CDR3 nucleotide sequence: TGTGCCAGCAGCCCCAGGGGGTGGAACTACGAGCAGTACTTC.

This clone was found a few times. The chain employs TRBV3-1 (or the pseudogene TRBV3-2) and TRBJ2-3; 8 bases map to TRBD1. The trim removed 3 bases at V and 5 bases at J, leaving 10 bases unmatched. The CDR3 is made up of 16 amino acids. Germline CDR1 and CDR2: LGHDT and YNNKEL (reference sequence). The CDR3 spells CASSQRQGRMRDTQYF. CDR3 nucleotides: TGTGCCAGCAGCCAGCGACAGGGGCGTATGAGAGATACGCAGTATTTT.

The chain has TRBV29-1 and TRBJ1-2; maybe TRBD1 (5 bases). Germline V CDR1 and CDR2: SQVTM, ANQGSEA. This CDR3 has 15 residues. Between the trimmed V and J ends, which lost 1 base and 4 bases, there was a span of 16 bases. CDR3 sequence (DNA): TGCAGCGTTGAAGGTGGGGCCAGGGAACCCTATGGCTACACCTTC. Translated, it gives CSVEGGAREPYGYTF.

The rearrangement links TRBV10-3 to TRBJ1-1, with a possible D match to TRBD1 (6 bases). The CDR3 is 13 residues long. Trimming pared 6 bases from V and 4 bases from J, leaving 12 bases between. In germline, CDR1 is ENHRY, CDR2 SYGVKD. CDR3 DNA sequence: TGTGCCATCAGCGAGGACAGTCCCACTGAAGCTTTCTTT. This gives the protein CAISEDSPTEAFF.

This clone has a handful of counts. The rearrangement uses TRBV9 and TRBJ2-7; D may be TRBD1 (6 bases). Germline assignment: CDR1 SGDLS and CDR2 YYNGEE. This CDR3 is 11 amino acids long. V was trimmed by 6 bases and J by 7 bases, leaving 11 bases between them. The CDR3 coding sequence is TGTGCCAGCATAGAACAGGGAGAGCAGTACTTC. Its protein product is CASIEQGEQYF.

The chain uses TRBV5-1 and TRBJ1-4; maybe TRBD1 (6 bases). Between the trimmed V and J ends, which lost 4 bases and 7 bases, there was a span of 20 bases. CDR1 and CDR2 (germline): SGHRS, YFSETQ. The length of the CDR3 is 16 residues. For the CDR3, the DNA is TGCGCCAGCAGCCCGACAGGCGGATTAGGAGGTGAAAAACTGTTTTTT. This codes for CASSPTGGLGGEKLFF.